This TCR beta chain was identified in a study of CD8 T cells in Susac syndrome. Patients with Susac syndrome met diagnostic criteria that were recently defined for definite or probable disease. Random hexamers primed reverse transcription of about 0.45 to 1 ug RNA. One entry per CDR3 protein results from TCRdb running MiXCR on the immunoSEQ multiplex PCR reads. The sample consists of some 100,000 distinct CDR3 sequences, about 95% of them appearing once. V was clipped by 3 bases and J by 5 bases; unmatched bases: 6. CDR3 length: 13 residues. Germline loops: CDR1 SQVTM, CDR2 ANQGSEA. This TCR was recovered from a human donor with Susac syndrome. Source material: CD8+ T cells from PBMCs. The rearrangement uses TRBV29-1 and TRBJ2-7; TRBD2 matches at 8 bases. The CDR3 here is CSVEGLDGNEQYF. Here the CDR3 DNA reads TGCAGCGTTGAGGGACTAGACGGTAACGAGCAGTACTTC.